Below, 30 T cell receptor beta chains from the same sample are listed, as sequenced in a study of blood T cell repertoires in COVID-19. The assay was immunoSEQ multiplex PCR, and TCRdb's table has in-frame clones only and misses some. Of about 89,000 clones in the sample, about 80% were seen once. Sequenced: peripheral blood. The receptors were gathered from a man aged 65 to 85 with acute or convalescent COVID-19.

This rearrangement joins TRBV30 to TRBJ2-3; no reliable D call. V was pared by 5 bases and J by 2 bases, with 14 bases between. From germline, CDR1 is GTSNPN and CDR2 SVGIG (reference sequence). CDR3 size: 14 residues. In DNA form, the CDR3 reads TGTGCCTGGGGCCCTCAGTTACACACAGATACGCAGTATTTT. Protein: CAWGPQLHTDTQYF.

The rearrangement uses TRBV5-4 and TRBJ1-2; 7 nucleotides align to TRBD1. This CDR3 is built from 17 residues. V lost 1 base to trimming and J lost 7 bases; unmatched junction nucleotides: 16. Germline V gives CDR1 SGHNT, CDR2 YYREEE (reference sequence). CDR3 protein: CASSLKRTGNPPGGYTF. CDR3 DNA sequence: TGTGCCAGCAGCTTGAAGAGGACAGGTAACCCTCCGGGTGGCTACACCTTC.

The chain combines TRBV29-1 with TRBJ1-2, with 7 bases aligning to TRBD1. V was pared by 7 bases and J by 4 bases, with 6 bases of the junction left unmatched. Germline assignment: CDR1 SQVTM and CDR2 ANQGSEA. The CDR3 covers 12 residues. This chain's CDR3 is CSAGGQLYGYTF. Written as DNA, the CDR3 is TGCAGCGCTGGGGGACAGCTCTATGGCTACACCTTC.

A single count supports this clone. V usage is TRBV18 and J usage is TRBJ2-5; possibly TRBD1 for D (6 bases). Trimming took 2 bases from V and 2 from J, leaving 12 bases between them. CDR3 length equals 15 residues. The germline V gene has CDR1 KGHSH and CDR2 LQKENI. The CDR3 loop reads CASSPKGQSQETQYF. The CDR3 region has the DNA TGTGCCAGCTCACCAAAAGGACAGTCTCAAGAGACCCAGTACTTC. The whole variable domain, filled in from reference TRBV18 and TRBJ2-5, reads NAGVMQNPRHLVRRRGQEARLRCSPMKGHSHVYWYRQLPEEGLKFMVYLQKENIIDESGMPKERFSAEFPKEGPSILRIQQVVRGDSAAYFCASSPKGQSQETQYFGPGTRLLVL.

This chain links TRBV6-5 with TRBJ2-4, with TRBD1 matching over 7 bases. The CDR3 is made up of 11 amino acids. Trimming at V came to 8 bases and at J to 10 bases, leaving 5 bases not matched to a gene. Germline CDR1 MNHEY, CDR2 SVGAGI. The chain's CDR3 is CASRQGTIQYF. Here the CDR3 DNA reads TGTGCCAGCCGACAGGGAACGATTCAGTACTTC.

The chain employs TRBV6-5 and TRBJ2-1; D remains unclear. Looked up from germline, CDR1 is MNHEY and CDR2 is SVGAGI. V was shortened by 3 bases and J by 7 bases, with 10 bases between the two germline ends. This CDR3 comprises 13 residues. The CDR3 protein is CASSYTFRNEQFF. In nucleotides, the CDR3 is TGTGCCAGCAGTTATACCTTTCGGAATGAGCAGTTCTTC.

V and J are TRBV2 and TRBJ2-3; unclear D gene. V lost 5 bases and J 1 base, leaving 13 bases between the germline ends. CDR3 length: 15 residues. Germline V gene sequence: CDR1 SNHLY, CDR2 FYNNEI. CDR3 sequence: CASSTNPTGTDTQYF. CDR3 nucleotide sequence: TGTGCCAGCAGTACTAACCCCACGGGCACAGATACGCAGTATTTT. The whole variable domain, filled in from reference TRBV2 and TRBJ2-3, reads EPEVTQTPSHQVTQMGQEVILRCVPISNHLYFYWYRQILGQKVEFLVSFYNNEISEKSEIFDDQFSVERPDGSNFTLKIRSTKLEDSAMYFCASSTNPTGTDTQYFGPGTRLTVL.

DNA of the CDR3: TGTGCCAGCAGCCCCCCAGGGTATCAGCCCCAGCATTTT. It specifies CASSPPGYQPQHF. The chain has TRBV5-4 and TRBJ1-5, with a tentative D call TRBD1 (5 bases). V gave up 4 bases and J gave up 5 bases, with 10 bases separating them. CDR1 is SGHNT, CDR2 YYREEE, per germline (reference sequence). This CDR3 comprises 13 residues.

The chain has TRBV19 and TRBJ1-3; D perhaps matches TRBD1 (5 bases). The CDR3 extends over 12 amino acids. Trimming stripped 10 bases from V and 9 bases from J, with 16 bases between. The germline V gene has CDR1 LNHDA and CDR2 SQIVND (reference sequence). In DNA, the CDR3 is TGTGCCACCTGGCCCAGGGTCGGCACCATATATTTT. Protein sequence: CATWPRVGTIYF.

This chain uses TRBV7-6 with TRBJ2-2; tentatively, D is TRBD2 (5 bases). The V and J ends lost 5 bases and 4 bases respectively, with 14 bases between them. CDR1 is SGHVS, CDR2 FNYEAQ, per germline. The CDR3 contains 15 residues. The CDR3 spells CASSATRRVTGELFF. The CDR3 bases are TGTGCCAGCAGCGCCACTAGACGCGTCACCGGGGAGCTGTTTTTT.

The CDR3 reads CASSQEPAGLRLGVTGELFF. CDR3 nucleotide sequence: TGCGCCAGCAGCCAAGAACCGGCGGGACTCCGCCTCGGGGTTACCGGGGAGCTGTTTTTT. J is TRBJ2-2 and V is TRBV4-3; D possibly corresponds to TRBD2 (6 bases). With 0 bases removed from V and 5 bases from J, the gap between germline ends came to 25 bases. Germline V lookup: CDR1 LGHNA, CDR2 YSLEER. This CDR3 has 20 residues.

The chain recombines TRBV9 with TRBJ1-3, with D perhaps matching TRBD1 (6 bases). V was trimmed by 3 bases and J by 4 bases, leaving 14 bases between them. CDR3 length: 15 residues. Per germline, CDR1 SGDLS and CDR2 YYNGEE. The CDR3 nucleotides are TGTGCCAGCAGCGCCCGCCCAGGGGTCGGAAACACCATATATTTT. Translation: CASSARPGVGNTIYF.

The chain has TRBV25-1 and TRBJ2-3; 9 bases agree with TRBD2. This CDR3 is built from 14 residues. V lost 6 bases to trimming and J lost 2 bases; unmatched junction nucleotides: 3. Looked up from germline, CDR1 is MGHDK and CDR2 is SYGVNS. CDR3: CASRRLADTDTQYF. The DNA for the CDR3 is TGTGCCAGCAGGCGACTAGCGGACACAGATACGCAGTATTTT.

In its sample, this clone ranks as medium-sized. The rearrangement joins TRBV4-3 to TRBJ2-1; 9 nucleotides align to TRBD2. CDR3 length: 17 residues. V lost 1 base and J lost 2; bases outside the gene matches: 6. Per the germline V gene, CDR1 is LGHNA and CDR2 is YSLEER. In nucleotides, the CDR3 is TGCGCCAGCAGCCAAGGCTATAGCGGGAGCGCCTACAATGAGCAGTTCTTC. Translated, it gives CASSQGYSGSAYNEQFF.

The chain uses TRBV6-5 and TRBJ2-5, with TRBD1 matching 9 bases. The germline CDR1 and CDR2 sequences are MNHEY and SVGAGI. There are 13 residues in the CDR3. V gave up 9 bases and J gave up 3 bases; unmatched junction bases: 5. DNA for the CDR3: TGTGCCAGTCGGACAGGGGAAAAAGAGACCCAGTACTTC. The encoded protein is CASRTGEKETQYF.

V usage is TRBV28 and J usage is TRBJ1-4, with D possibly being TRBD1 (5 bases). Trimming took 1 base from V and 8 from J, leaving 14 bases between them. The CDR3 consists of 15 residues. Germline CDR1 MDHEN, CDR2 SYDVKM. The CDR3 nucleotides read TGTGCCAGCAGTTTATCTCGTTATAAGGGGGAAAAACTGTTTTTT. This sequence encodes CASSLSRYKGEKLFF.

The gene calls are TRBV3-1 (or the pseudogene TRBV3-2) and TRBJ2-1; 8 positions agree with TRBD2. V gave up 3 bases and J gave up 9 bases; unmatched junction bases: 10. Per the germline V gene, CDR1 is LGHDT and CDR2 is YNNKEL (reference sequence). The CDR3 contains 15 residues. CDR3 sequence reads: CASSQRRGAFTEQFF. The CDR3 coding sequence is TGTGCCAGCAGCCAGAGGCGGGGGGCTTTTACTGAGCAGTTCTTC.

The CDR3, as DNA: TGTGCCAGCAGTTCCCTCCGACAGGGTGGCTACACCTTC. Residues: CASSSLRQGGYTF. V usage is TRBV6-5 and J usage is TRBJ1-2; TRBD1 matches 7 bases. This CDR3 contains 13 residues. Unmatched junction bases numbered 6, after V lost 4 bases and J lost 7 bases. Looked up from germline, CDR1 is MNHEY and CDR2 is SVGAGI.

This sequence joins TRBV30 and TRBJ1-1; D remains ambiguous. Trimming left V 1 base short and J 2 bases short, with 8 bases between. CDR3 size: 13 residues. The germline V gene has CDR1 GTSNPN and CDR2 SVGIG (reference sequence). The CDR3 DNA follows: TGTGCCTGGAGTGAACAGAGTAACACTGAAGCTTTCTTT. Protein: CAWSEQSNTEAFF.

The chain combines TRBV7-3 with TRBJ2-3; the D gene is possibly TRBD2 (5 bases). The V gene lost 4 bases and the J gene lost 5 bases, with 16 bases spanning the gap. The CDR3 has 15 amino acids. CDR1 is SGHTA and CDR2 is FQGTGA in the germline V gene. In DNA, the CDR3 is TGTGCCAGCAGCTCACAAGGTGGTCGGGGAGATACGCAGTATTTT. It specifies CASSSQGGRGDTQYF.

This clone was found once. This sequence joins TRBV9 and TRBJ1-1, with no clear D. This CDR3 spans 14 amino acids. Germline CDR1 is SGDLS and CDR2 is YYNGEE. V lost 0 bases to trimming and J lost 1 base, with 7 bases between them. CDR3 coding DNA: TGTGCCAGCAGCGTAGCGCCAGAGAACACTGAAGCTTTCTTT. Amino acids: CASSVAPENTEAFF.

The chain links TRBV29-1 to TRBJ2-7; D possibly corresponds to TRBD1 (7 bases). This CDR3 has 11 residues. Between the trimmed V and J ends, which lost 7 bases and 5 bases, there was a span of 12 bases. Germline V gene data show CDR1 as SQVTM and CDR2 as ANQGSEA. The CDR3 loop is CSAEGQNEQYF. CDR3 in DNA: TGCAGCGCGGAGGGACAGAACGAGCAGTACTTC.

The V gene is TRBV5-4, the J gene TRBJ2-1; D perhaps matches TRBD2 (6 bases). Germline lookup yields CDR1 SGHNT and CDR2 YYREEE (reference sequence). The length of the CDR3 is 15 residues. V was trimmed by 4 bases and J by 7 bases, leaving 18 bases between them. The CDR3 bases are TGTGCCAGCAGCGATATGGGGCGGGGAAAAAATGAGCAGTTCTTC. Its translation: CASSDMGRGKNEQFF.

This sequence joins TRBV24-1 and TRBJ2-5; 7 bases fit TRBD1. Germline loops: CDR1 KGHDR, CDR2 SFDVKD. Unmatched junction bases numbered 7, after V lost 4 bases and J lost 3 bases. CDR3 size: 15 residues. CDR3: CATSDSGTAKETQYF. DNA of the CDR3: TGTGCCACCAGTGACTCCGGGACAGCGAAAGAGACCCAGTACTTC.

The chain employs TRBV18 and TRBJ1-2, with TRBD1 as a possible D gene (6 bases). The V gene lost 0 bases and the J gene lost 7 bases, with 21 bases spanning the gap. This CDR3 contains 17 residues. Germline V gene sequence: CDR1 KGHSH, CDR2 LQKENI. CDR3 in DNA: TGTGCCAGCTCACCACCGGGACCCACAGGGACGGCACGTGGCTACACCTTC. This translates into CASSPPGPTGTARGYTF.

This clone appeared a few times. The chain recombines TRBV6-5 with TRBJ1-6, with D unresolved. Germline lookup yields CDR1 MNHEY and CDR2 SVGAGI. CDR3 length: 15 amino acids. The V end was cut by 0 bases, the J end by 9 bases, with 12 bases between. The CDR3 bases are TGTGCCAGCAGTTACTCCTTTGACGGCGGTTCACCCCTCCACTTT. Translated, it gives CASSYSFDGGSPLHF.

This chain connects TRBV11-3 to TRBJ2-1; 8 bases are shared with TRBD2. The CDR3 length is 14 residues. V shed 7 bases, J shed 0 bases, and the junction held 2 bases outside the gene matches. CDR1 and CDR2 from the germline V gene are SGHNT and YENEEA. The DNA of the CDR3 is TGTGCCAGCACCCGGGGGGGCTCCTACAATGAGCAGTTCTTC. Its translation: CASTRGGSYNEQFF.

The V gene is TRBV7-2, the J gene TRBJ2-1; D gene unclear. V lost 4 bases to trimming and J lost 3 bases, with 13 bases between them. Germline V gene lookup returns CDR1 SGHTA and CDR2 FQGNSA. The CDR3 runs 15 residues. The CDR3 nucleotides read TGTGCCAGCAGCTCATTAGGCAGCGACTACAATGAGCAGTTCTTC. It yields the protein CASSSLGSDYNEQFF.

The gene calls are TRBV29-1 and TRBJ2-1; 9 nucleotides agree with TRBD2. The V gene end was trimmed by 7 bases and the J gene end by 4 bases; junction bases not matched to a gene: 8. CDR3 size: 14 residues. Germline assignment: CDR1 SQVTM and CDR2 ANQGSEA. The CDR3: CSARGAGGYNEQFF. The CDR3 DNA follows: TGCAGCGCCCGGGGAGCGGGGGGATACAATGAGCAGTTCTTC.

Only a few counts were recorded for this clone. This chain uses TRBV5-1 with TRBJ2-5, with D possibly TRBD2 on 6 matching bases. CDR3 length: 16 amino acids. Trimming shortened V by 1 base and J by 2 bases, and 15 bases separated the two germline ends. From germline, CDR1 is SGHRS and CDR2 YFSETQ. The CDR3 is CASSLTSGLSQETQYF. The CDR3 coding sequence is TGCGCCAGCAGCTTGACCAGCGGGCTCTCTCAAGAGACCCAGTACTTC.